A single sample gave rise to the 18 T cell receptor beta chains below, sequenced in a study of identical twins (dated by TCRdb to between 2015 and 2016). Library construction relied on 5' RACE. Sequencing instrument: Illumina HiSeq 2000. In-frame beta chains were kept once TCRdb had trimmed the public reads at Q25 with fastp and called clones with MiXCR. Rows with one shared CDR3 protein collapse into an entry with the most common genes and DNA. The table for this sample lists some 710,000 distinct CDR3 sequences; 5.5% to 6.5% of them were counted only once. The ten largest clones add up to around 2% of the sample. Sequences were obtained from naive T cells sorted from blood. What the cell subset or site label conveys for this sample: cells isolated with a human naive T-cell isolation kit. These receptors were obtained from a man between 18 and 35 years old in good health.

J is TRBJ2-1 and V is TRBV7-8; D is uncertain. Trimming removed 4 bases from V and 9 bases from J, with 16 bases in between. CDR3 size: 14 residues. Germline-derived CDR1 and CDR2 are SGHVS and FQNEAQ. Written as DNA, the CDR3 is TGTGCCAGCAGCTATTACGGAGATTGGAGTGAGCAGTTCTTC. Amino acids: CASSYYGDWSEQFF.

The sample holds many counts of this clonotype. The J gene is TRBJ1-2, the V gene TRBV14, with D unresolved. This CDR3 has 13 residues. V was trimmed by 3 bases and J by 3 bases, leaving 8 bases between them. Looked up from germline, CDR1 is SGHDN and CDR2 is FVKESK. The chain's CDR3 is CASSHRLYYGYTF. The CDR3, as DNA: TGTGCCAGCAGCCACAGGCTCTACTATGGCTACACCTTC.

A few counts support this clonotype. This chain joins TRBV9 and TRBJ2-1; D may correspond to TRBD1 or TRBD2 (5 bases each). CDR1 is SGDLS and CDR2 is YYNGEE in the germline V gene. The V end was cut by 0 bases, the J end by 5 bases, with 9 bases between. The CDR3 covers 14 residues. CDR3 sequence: CASSVGGLNNEQFF. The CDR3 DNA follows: TGTGCCAGCAGCGTAGGGGGGTTAAACAATGAGCAGTTCTTC.

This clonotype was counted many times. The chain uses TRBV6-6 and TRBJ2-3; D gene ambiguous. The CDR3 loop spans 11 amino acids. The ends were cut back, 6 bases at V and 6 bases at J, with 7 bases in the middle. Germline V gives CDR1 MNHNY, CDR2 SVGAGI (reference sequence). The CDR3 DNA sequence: TGTGCCAGCAGAGAGGTGGATACGCAGTATTTT. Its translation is CASREVDTQYF.

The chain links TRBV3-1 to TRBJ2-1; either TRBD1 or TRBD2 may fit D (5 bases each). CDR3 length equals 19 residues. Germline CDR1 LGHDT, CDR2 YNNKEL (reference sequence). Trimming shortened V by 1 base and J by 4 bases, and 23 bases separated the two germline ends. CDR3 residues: CASSQVPRGLGSGYNEQFF. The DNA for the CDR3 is TGTGCCAGCAGCCAAGTACCCCGGGGCCTGGGATCTGGATACAATGAGCAGTTCTTC.

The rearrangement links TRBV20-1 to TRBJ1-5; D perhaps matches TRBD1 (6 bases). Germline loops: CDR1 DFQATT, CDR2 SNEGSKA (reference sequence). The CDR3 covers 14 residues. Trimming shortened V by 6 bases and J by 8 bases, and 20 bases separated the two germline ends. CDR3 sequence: CSATGLQGGKPQHF. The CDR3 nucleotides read TGCAGTGCCACCGGACTACAGGGAGGCAAGCCCCAGCATTTT.

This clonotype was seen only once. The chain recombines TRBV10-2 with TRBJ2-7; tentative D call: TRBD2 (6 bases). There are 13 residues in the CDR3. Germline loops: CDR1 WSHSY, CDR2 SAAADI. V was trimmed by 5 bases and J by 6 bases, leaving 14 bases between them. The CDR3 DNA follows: TGCGCCAGCAGTCCCCGACGGCGGGGCGAGCAGTACGTC. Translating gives CASSPRRRGEQYV.

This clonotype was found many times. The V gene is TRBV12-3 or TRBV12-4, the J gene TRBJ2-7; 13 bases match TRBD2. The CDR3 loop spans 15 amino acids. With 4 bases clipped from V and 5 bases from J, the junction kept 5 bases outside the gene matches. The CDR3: CASSSIGLAGDEQYF. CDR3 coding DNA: TGTGCCAGCAGTTCCATTGGACTAGCGGGAGACGAGCAGTACTTC.

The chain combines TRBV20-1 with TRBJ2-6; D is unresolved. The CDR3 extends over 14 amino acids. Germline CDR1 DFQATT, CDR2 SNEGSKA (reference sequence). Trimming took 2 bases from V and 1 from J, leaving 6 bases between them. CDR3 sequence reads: CSARRPSGANVLTF. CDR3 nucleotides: TGCAGTGCTAGACGGCCATCTGGGGCCAACGTCCTGACTTTC.

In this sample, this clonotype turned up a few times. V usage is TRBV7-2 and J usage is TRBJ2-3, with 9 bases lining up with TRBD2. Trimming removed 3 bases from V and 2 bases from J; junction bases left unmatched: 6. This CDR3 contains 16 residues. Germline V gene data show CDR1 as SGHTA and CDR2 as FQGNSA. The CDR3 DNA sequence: TGTGCCAGCAGCTTCCGCCTAGCGGGGATCACAGATACGCAGTATTTT. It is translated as CASSFRLAGITDTQYF.

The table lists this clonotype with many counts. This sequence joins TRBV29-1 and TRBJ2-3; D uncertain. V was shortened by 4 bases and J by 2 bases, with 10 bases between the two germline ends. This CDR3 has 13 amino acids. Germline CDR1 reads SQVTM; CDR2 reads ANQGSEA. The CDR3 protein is CSVVIENTDTQYF. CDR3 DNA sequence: TGCAGCGTTGTGATCGAGAACACAGATACGCAGTATTTT.

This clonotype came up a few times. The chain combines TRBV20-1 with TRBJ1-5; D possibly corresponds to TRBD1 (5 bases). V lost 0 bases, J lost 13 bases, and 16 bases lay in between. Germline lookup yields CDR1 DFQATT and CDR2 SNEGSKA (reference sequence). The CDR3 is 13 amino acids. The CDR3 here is CSARETVNGPQHF. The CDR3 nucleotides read TGCAGTGCTAGAGAGACAGTAAACGGGCCTCAGCATTTT.

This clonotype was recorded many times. CDR3 region: CASSQESRAAEAFF. CDR3 bases: TGCGCCAGCAGCCAAGAATCCAGGGCCGCTGAAGCTTTCTTT. This chain links TRBV4-3 with TRBJ1-1, with D possibly being TRBD1 (5 bases). From germline, CDR1 is LGHNA and CDR2 YSLEER. The CDR3 runs 14 residues. The V and J ends lost 0 bases and 6 bases respectively, with 11 bases between them.

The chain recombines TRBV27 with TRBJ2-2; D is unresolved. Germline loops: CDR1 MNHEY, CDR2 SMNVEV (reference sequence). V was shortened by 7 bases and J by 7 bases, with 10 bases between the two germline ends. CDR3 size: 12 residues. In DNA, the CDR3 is TGTGCCAGCACTTCGAGTTACGGGGAGCTGTTTTTT. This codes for CASTSSYGELFF.

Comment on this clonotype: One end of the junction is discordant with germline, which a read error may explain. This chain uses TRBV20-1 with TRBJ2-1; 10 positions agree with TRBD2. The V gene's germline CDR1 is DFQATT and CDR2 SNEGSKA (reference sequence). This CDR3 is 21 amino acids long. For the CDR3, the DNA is TGCAGTGCTAGTATAATCGGTCGGCAGACTCCCGGGACTAGCGTCCTCAATGAGCAGTTTTTC. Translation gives CSASIIGRQTPGTSVLNEQFF.

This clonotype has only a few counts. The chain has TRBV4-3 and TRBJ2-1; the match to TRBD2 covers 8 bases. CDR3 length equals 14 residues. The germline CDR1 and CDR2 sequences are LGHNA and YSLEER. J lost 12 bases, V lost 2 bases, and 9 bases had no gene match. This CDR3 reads CASSQKAGALGQFF. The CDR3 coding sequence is TGCGCCAGCAGCCAAAAAGCGGGGGCGCTGGGGCAGTTCTTC.

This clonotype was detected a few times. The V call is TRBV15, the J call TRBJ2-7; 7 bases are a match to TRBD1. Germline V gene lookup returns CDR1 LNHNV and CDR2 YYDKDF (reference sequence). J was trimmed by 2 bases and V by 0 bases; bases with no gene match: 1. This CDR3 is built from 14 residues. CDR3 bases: TGTGCCACCAGCAGAGACCAGGGGGCCTACGAGCAGTACTTC. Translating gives CATSRDQGAYEQYF.

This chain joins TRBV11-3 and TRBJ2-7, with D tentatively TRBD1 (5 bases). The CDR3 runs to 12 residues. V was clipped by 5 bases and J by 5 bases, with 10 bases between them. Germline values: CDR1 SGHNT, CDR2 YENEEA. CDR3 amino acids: CASSPRVDEQYF. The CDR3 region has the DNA TGTGCCAGCAGCCCCAGGGTTGACGAGCAGTACTTC.